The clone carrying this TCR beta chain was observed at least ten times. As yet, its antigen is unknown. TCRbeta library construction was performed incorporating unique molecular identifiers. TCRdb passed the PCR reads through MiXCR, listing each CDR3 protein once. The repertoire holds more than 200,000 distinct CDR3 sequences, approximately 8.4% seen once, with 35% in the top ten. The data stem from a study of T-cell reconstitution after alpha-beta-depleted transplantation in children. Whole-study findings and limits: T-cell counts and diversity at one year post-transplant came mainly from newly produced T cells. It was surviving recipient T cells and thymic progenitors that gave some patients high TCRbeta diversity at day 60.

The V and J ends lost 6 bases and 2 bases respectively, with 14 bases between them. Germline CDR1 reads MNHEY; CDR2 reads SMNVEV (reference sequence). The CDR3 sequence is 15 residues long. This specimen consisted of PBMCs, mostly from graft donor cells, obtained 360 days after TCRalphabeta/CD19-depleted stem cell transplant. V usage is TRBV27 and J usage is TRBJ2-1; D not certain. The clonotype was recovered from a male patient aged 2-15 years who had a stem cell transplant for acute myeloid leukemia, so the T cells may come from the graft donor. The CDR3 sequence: CASSPDHHPYNEQFF. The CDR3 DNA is TGTGCCAGCAGCCCTGACCACCACCCCTACAATGAGCAGTTCTTC.